This T cell receptor (beta chain) was observed in a study of response to subunit inactivated influenza vaccine. The study, taken as a whole, reports: The authors proposed limited new T cell recruitment per seasonal influenza vaccination.

TCRdb re-called the RT-PCR reads with MiXCR, one entry per CDR3 protein. The profile shows a few hundred thousand distinct CDR3 sequences, roughly a fifth of them singletons. The CDR3 is 14 amino acids. Germline V gives CDR1 DFQATT, CDR2 SNEGSKA (reference sequence). The V and J ends lost 5 bases and 10 bases respectively, with 23 bases between them. As regards this clonotype: Its antigen is not known.

The sample consisted of PBMCs from blood, taken 21 months after vaccination. The origin of this receptor is a man between 45 and 75 years old who received an inactivated influenza vaccine. This sequence joins TRBV20-1 and TRBJ2-5; D perhaps matches TRBD1 (6 bases). The CDR3 is CSAASPRDTVGQYF. The CDR3 nucleotides are TGCAGTGCTGCCAGCCCCCGGGACACCGTAGGCCAGTACTTC.